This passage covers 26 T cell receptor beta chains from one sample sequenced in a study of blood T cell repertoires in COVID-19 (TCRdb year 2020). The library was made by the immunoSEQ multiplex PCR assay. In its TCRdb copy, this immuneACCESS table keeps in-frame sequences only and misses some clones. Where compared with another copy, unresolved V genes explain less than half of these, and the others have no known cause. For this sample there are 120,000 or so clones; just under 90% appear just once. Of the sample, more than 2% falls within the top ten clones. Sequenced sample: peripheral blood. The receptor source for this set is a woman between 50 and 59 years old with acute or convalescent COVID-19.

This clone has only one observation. This CDR3 reads CASSPPAGSGNTIYF. CDR3 DNA: TGTGCCAGCTCACCACCAGCAGGGTCGGGAAACACCATATATTTT. V usage is TRBV18 and J usage is TRBJ1-3; D possibly corresponds to TRBD1 (5 bases). The CDR3 runs 15 residues. In germline, CDR1 is KGHSH, CDR2 LQKENI. V lost 0 bases to trimming and J lost 4 bases, with 10 bases between them.

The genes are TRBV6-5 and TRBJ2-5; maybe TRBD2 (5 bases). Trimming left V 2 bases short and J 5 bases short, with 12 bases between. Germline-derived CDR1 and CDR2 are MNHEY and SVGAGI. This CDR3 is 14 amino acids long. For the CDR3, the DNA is TGTGCCAGCAGTTACCAAGGCGGGCCGGAGACCCAGTACTTC. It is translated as CASSYQGGPETQYF.

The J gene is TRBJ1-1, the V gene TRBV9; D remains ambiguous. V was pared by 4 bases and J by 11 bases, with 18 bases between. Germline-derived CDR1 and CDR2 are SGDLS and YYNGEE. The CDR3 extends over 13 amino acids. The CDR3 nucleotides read TGTGCCAGCAGCCTTACTCCGGGATTTGGGGCTTTCTTT. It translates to CASSLTPGFGAFF.

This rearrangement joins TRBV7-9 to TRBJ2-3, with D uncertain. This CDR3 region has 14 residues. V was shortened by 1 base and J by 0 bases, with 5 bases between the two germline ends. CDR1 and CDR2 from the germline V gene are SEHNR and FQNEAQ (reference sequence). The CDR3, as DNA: TGTGCCAGCAGCTTAGAGCAAAGCACAGATACGCAGTATTTT. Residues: CASSLEQSTDTQYF.

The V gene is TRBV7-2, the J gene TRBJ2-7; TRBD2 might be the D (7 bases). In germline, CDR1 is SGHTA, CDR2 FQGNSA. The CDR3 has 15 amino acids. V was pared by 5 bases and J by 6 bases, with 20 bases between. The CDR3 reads CASSPTPGEGVEQYF. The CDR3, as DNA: TGTGCCAGCAGCCCCACCCCGGGGGAGGGGGTCGAGCAGTACTTC.

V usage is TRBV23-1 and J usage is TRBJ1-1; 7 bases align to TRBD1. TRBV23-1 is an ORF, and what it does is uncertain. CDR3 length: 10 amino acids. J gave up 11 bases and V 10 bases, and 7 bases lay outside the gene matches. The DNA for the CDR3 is TGCGCCAACCCGAGCAGGGGGGCTTTCTTT. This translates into CANPSRGAFF.

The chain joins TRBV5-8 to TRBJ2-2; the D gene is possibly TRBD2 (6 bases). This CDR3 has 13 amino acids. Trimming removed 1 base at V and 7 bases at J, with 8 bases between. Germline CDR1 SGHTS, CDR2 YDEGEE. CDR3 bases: TGTGCCAGCAGCTTGCGGGAGTACGGGGAGCTGTTTTTT. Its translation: CASSLREYGELFF. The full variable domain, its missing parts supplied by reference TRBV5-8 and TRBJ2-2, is EAGVTQSPTHLIKTRGQQATLRCSPISGHTSVYWYQQALGLGLQFLLWYDEGEERNRGNFPPRFSGRQFPNYSSELNVNALELEDSALYLCASSLREYGELFFGEGSRLTVL.

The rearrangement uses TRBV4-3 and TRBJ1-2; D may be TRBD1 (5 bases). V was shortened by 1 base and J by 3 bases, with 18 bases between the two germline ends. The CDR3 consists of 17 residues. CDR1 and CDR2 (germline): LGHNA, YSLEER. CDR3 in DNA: TGCGCCAGCAGCCAAGGAGGCCTGGGCAGGGTTCACTATGGCTACACCTTC. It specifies CASSQGGLGRVHYGYTF.

CDR3 amino acids: CASSGGGVPYEQYF. CDR3 bases: TGTGCCAGTTCCGGGGGGGGAGTCCCCTACGAGCAGTACTTC. The chain couples TRBV27 to TRBJ2-7, with 8 bases that match TRBD2. J gave up 2 bases and V 9 bases, and 9 bases lay outside the gene matches. The CDR3 spans 14 residues. Germline V gene sequence: CDR1 MNHEY, CDR2 SMNVEV (reference sequence).

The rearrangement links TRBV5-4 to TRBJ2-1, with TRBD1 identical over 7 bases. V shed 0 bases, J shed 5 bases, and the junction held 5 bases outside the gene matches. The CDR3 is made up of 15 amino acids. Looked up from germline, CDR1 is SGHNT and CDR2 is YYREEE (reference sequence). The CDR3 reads CASSLEGAWDNEQFF. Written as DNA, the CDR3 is TGTGCCAGCAGCTTGGAGGGGGCCTGGGACAATGAGCAGTTCTTC.

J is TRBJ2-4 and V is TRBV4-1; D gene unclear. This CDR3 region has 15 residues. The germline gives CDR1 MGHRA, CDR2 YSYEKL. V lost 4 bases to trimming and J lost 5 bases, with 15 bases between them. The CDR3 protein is CASSLQFIYENIQYF. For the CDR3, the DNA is TGCGCCAGCAGCCTGCAGTTCATATATGAAAACATTCAGTACTTC.

CDR3 DNA: TGTGCCAGTAGTAACAAGGGCCCAGGGGGTTACTCCTATAATTCACCCCTCCACTTT. The encoded protein is CASSNKGPGGYSYNSPLHF. V usage is TRBV19 and J usage is TRBJ1-6, with 7 bases that match TRBD1. The CDR3 is 19 amino acids. The V gene's germline CDR1 is LNHDA and CDR2 SQIVND (reference sequence). The V segment lost 4 bases and the J segment 0 bases; nucleotides outside the gene matches: 12.

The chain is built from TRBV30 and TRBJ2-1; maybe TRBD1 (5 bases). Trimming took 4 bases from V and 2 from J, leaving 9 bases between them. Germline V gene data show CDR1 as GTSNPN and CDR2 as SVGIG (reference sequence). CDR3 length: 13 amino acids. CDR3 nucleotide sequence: TGTGCCTGGAAAGACAGAGCCTACAATGAGCAGTTCTTC. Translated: CAWKDRAYNEQFF.

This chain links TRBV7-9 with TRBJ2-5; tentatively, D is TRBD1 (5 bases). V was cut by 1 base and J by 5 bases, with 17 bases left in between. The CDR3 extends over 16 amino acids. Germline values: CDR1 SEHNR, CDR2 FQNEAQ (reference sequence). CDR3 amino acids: CASSLVAGHGGETQYF. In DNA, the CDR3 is TGTGCCAGCAGCTTAGTGGCAGGACACGGTGGGGAGACCCAGTACTTC.

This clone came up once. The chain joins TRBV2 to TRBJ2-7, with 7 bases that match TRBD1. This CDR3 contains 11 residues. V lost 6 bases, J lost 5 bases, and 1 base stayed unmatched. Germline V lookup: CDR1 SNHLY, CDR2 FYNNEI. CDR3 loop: CASRQGDEQYF. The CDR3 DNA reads TGTGCCAGCAGGCAGGGGGACGAGCAGTACTTC.

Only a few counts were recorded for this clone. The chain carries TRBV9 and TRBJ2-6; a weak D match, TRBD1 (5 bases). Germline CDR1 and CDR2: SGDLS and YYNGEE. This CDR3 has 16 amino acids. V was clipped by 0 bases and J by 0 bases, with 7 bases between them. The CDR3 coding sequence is TGTGCCAGCAGCGTAGGACAGAACTCTGGGGCCAACGTCCTGACTTTC. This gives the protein CASSVGQNSGANVLTF.

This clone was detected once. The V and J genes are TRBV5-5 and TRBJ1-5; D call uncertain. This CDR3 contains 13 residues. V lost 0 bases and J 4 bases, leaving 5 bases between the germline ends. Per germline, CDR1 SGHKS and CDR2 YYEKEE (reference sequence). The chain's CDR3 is CASSLDANQPQHF. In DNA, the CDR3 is TGTGCCAGCAGCTTGGATGCGAATCAGCCCCAGCATTTT. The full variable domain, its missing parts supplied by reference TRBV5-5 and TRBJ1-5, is DAGVTQSPTHLIKTRGQQVTLRCSPISGHKSVSWYQQVLGQGPQFIFQYYEKEERGRGNFPDRFSARQFPNYSSELNVNALLLGDSALYLCASSLDANQPQHFGDGTRLSIL.

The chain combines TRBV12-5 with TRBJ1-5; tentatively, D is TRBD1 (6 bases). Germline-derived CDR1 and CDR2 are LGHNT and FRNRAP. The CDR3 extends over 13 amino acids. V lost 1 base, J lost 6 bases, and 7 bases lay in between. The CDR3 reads CASGLEQGQPQHF. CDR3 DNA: TGTGCTAGTGGTTTGGAACAGGGTCAGCCCCAGCATTTT. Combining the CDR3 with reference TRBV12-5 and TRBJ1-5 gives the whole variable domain DARVTQTPRHKVTEMGQEVTMRCQPILGHNTVFWYRQTMMQGLELLAYFRNRAPLDDSGMPKDRFSAEMPDATLATLKIQPSEPRDSAVYFCASGLEQGQPQHFGDGTRLSIL.

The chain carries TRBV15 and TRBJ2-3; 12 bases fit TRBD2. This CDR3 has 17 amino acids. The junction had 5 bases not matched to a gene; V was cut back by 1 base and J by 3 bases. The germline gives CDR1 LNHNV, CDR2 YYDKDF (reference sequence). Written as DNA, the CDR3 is TGTGCCACCAGCAGAGGTCTACTAGCGGGAGGAACAGATACGCAGTATTTT. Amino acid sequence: CATSRGLLAGGTDTQYF. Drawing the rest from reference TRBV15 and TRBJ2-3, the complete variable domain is DAMVIQNPRYQVTQFGKPVTLSCSQTLNHNVMYWYQQKSSQAPKLLFHYYDKDFNNEADTPDNFQSRRPNTSFCFLDIRSPGLGDTAMYLCATSRGLLAGGTDTQYFGPGTRLTVL.

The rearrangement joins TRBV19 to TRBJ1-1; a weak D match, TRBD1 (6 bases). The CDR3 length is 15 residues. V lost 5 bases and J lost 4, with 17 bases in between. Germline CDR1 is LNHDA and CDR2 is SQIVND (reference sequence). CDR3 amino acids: CASSWGSGVSTEAFF. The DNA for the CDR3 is TGTGCCAGTAGTTGGGGCTCAGGGGTCTCCACTGAAGCTTTCTTT.

As DNA, the CDR3 is TGTGCCAGCTCACTCGGGACAGGGGGCAACGGTAATGAAAAACTGTTTTTT. This translates into CASSLGTGGNGNEKLFF. The chain is built from TRBV18 and TRBJ1-4; 12 bases map to TRBD1. Trimming removed 4 bases from V and 4 bases from J; junction bases left unmatched: 7. Germline assignment: CDR1 KGHSH and CDR2 LQKENI. The CDR3 sequence is 17 residues long.

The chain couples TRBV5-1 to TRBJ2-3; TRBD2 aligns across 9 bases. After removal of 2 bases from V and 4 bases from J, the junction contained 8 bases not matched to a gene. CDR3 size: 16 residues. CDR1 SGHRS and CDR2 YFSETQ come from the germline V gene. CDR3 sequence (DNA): TGCGCCAGCAGCTTCCGCGGGAGGGGGGCCGCAGATACGCAGTATTTT. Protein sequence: CASSFRGRGAADTQYF.

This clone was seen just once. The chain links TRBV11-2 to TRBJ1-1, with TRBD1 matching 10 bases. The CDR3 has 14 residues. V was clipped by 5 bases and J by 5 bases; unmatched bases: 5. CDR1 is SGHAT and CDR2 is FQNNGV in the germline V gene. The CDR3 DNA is TGTGCCAGCAGCACCGGACAGGGGGAAACTGAAGCTTTCTTT. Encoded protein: CASSTGQGETEAFF. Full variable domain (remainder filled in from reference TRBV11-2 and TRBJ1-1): EAGVAQSPRYKIIEKRQSVAFWCNPISGHATLYWYQQILGQGPKLLIQFQNNGVVDDSQLPKDRFSAERLKGVDSTLKIQPAKLEDSAVYLCASSTGQGETEAFFGQGTRLTVV.

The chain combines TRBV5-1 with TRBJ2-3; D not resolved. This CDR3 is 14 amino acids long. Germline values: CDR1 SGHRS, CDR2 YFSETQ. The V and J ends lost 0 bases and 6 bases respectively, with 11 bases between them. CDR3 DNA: TGCGCCAGCAGCTTGGACTACTCGGCGGATACGCAGTATTTT. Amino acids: CASSLDYSADTQYF. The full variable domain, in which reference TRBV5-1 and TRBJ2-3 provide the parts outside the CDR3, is KAGVTQTPRYLIKTRGQQVTLSCSPISGHRSVSWYQQTPGQGLQFLFEYFSETQRNKGNFPGRFSGRQFSNSRSEMNVSTLELGDSALYLCASSLDYSADTQYFGPGTRLTVL.

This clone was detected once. CDR3 sequence reads: CSVEGSYYGYTF. CDR3 in DNA: TGCAGCGTTGAGGGCAGTTACTATGGCTACACCTTC. The V call is TRBV29-1, the J call TRBJ1-2; D remains unclear. The CDR3 is 12 residues long. Per the germline V gene, CDR1 is SQVTM and CDR2 is ANQGSEA. The germline V and J ends were trimmed by 3 bases and 3 bases, with 8 bases remaining between them.

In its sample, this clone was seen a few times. CDR3 protein: CASSVGPSGGYEQYF. CDR3 nucleotides: TGTGCCAGCAGCGTAGGGCCTAGCGGGGGGTACGAGCAGTACTTC. The chain combines TRBV9 with TRBJ2-7, with 11 positions matching TRBD2. This CDR3 has 15 residues. With 0 bases clipped from V and 4 bases from J, the junction kept 3 bases outside the gene matches. Germline-derived CDR1 and CDR2 are SGDLS and YYNGEE.